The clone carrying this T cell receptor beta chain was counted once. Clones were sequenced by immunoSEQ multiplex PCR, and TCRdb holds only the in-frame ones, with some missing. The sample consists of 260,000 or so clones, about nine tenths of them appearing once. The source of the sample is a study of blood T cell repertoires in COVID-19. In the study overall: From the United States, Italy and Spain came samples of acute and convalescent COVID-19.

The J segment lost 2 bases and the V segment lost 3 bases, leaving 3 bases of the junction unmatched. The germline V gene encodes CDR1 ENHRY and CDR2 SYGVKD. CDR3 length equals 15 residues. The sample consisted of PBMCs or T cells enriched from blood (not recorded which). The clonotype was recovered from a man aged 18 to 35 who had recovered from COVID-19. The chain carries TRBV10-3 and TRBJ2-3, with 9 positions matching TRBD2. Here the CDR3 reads CAISDSGGTTDTQYF. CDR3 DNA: TGTGCCATCAGTGATAGCGGGGGTACCACAGATACGCAGTATTTT.